What follows is one T cell receptor (beta chain) and its context. Its target is not known. The data were taken from a study of blood T cells in healthy people across ages. Regarding the study as a whole: With unsorted PBMCs, a conclusive comparison of naive versus antigen-experienced cells was not possible. Observed TCR beta diversity showed a strong correlation with the percentage of naive T cells as measured by flow cytometry.

The use of a sample-barcoded 5' primer and a J-beta primer mix characterized a second PCR of 7 to 11 cycles. A template-switch adaptor containing 12 random nucleotides labeled each cDNA molecule. Using its own MiXCR run on the 5' RACE reads, TCRdb lists one record per CDR3 protein. The data contain 1.2 million to 1.5 million distinct CDR3 sequences, around 42% of them singletons. Germline V gene lookup returns CDR1 DFQATT and CDR2 SNEGSKA (reference sequence). The CDR3 is 14 residues long. With 4 bases removed from V and 1 base from J, the gap between germline ends came to 13 bases. Material for sequencing was blood. This chain links TRBV20-1 with TRBJ1-1; weak D call: TRBD1 (5 bases). The source of this sequence is a woman aged 18 to 35 in good health. CDR3 in amino acids: CSATRGRTNTEAFF. CDR3 in DNA: TGCAGTGCTACGAGGGGACGGACGAACACTGAAGCTTTCTTT.